These T cell receptor beta chains were read from a single sample in a study of cytomegalovirus exposure and HLA in healthy donors. Clones were sequenced by immunoSEQ multiplex PCR, and TCRdb holds only the in-frame ones, with some missing. The table includes 63,000 or so clones, about 76% detected once. Sequencing used PBMCs. These receptors were obtained from a man aged 50-60 years in good health and CMV-seronegative. Both conserved end residues are part of each CDR3. The D gene is left open where the match is weak. Clone size is stated in some rows and not others, as once, few, many or a class when expanded.

>TRBD1|TRBJ1-2|TRBV6-5|.
CASSLTGQGGYGYTF
TGTGCCAGCAGTCTTACCGGACAGGGCGGCTATGGCTACACCTTC
>TRBD2|TRBJ2-1|TRBV9|.
CASSALVGGVGEQFF
TGTGCCAGCAGCGCCCTGGTGGGAGGGGTGGGTGAGCAGTTCTTC
>TRBD2|TRBJ2-2|TRBV6-6|.
CASSLREGYRGELLF
TGTGCCAGCAGTTTAAGGGAGGGGTACCGCGGGGAGCTGCTTTTT
>TRBD1|TRBJ1-5|TRBV27|few
CASSWTGGWNQPQHF
TGTGCCAGCAGTTGGACAGGGGGTTGGAATCAGCCCCAGCATTTT
>.|TRBJ1-5|TRBV19|.
CASSIVRVSGNQPQHF
TGTGCCAGTAGTATAGTCAGGGTTAGTGGCAATCAGCCCCAGCATTTT
>.|TRBJ2-5|TRBV18|.
CASSPIGGQETQYF
TGTGCCAGCTCACCCATCGGGGGCCAAGAGACCCAGTACTTC
>.|TRBJ2-3|TRBV7-9|.
CASSLLTQTQYF
TGTGCCAGCAGCTTGCTGACACAGACGCAGTATTTT
>TRBD2|TRBJ2-5|TRBV5-1|.
CASSLEPSGGNQGARTQYF
TGCGCCAGCAGCTTGGAACCTAGCGGGGGGAACCAGGGGGCCAGGACCCAGTACTTC
>TRBD1|TRBJ1-6|TRBV30|.
CAWSLPGQGYSPLHF
TGTGCCTGGAGTTTACCGGGACAGGGGTATTCACCCCTCCACTTT
>TRBD2|TRBJ2-1|TRBV10-3|.
CAISDRGGAYNEQFF
TGTGCCATCAGTGATCGGGGGGGGGCCTACAATGAGCAGTTCTTC
>TRBD1|TRBJ1-5|TRBV30|.
CAWTQGGAVNQPQHF
TGTGCCTGGACCCAGGGGGGAGCAGTCAATCAGCCCCAGCATTTT
>TRBD2|TRBJ2-1|TRBV7-9|.
CASSPPGEAGASYNEQFF
TGTGCCAGCAGCCCCCCCGGAGAAGCGGGGGCCTCCTACAATGAGCAGTTCTTC
>.|TRBJ2-3|TRBV30|.
CAWSMLDREGSTDTQYF
TGTGCCTGGAGTATGCTGGACAGGGAGGGGAGCACAGATACGCAGTATTTT
>.|TRBJ1-5|TRBV6-5|.
CASSKRSGQPQHF
TGTGCCAGCAGTAAAAGGTCGGGTCAGCCCCAGCATTTT
>TRBD1|TRBJ1-1|TRBV23-1|.
CASSRGRWDRGNTEAFF
TGCGCCAGCAGTCGAGGCCGATGGGACAGGGGGAACACTGAAGCTTTCTTT
>TRBD1|TRBJ1-6|TRBV5-1|medium-sized
CASSPRGDRGSTNSPLHF
TGCGCCAGCAGCCCCCGGGGGGACAGGGGAAGTACAAATTCACCCCTCCACTTT